The rows below give T cell receptor beta chains drawn from one sample of a study of T cell repertoires in cytomegalovirus infection. From the reads, TCRdb called clonotypes with MiXCR, one entry per CDR3 protein. The table records around 750,000 distinct CDR3 sequences, about 30% of them present only once. Their antigens are not known. The sequences come from cultured CD8+ T cells from PBMCs, collected from culture after CMV antigen stimulation. The receptors come from a human donor in good health (CMV status not recorded). Some clones in this sample may be carry-over from other donors' samples. CDR3s leave out the opening cysteine and the closing phenylalanine or tryptophan. The order of the fields is D gene, CDR3 length, J gene, V gene, CDR3 protein. D genes are given only for firm matches.

>NA|10|TRBJ2-5|TRBV7-2
ASSLMGETQY
>NA|12|TRBJ2-1|TRBV24-1
ATRDRSSYNEQF
>TRBD2|14|TRBJ2-3|TRBV6-6
ASRDSSGENTDTQY
>TRBD1|17|TRBJ1-5|TRBV7-8
ASSLVPGGDLFSNQPQH
>NA|12|TRBJ2-3|TRBV20-1
SARTGLPSNTQY
>NA|13|TRBJ1-2|TRBV19
ASSSPTRANYGYT
>NA|14|TRBJ2-5|TRBV4-1
ASSQTGRQPQETQY
>NA|11|TRBJ1-2|TRBV4-1
ASSQEGGGAKT
>NA|12|TRBJ1-4|TRBV27
ASSRMVANEKLF
>TRBD1|13|TRBJ1-1|TRBV7-2
ASSLSGQGKTEAF
>TRBD1|13|TRBJ2-1|TRBV29-1
SVCPQGSSYNEQF
>NA|16|TRBJ2-1|TRBV5-6
ASRRREGLSNSYNEQF
>NA|15|TRBJ2-2|TRBV4-2
ASSQGQGVVNTGELF
>NA|14|TRBJ2-2|TRBV7-6
ASSSPERVSTGELF
>TRBD1|14|TRBJ2-2|TRBV24-1
ATSDLRDRGHGELF
>NA|15|TRBJ1-1|TRBV29-1
SVEDWVVDGRNTEAF
>NA|13|TRBJ2-1|TRBV29-1
SVESTDGSYNEQF
>NA|15|TRBJ2-1|TRBV23-1
ASSHPRISPLQAEQF
>NA|12|TRBJ1-5|TRBV6-5
ASSDPPSNQPQH
>TRBD1|14|TRBJ2-1|TRBV7-6
ASSPTGGVSYNEQF
>TRBD2|17|TRBJ2-5|TRBV7-2
ASSLNRLAGKEFQETQY
>TRBD2|16|TRBJ2-3|TRBV10-3
AISVRLAGALGINTQY
>NA|12|TRBJ1-5|TRBV6-5
ASSYSKGTQPQH
>NA|13|TRBJ1-2|TRBV9
ASSTPIEGSYGYT
>TRBD2|16|TRBJ2-1|TRBV27
ASSFLLTSGGAQNEQF
>NA|11|TRBJ1-1|TRBV27
ASSLGSHTEAF
>NA|13|TRBJ2-1|TRBV7-6
ASSSRRGAKNEQF
>TRBD1|11|TRBJ1-1|TRBV5-6
ASTLGQSAEAF
>NA|13|TRBJ2-5|TRBV19
ASSIPGEIGETQY
>NA|11|TRBJ1-2|TRBV4-1
ASSQRGGSGYT
>NA|13|TRBJ2-2|TRBV25-1
ASSKGGAYTGELF
>NA|12|TRBJ1-5|TRBV12-3/TRBV12-4
ASSAGVYNQPQH
>NA|13|TRBJ1-1|TRBV5-5
ASSLLAGIRTEAF
>TRBD1|12|TRBJ2-1|TRBV6-2/TRBV6-3
ASTGQGARNEQF
>NA|10|TRBJ2-2|TRBV27
ASRGGTGELF
>NA|13|TRBJ2-1|TRBV5-4
ASSLRRENYNEQF
>TRBD1|12|TRBJ2-7|TRBV7-4
ASSTLDRGGKQY
>TRBD2|14|TRBJ2-7|TRBV19
ASSPGLAGHSYEQY
>NA|14|TRBJ2-2|TRBV7-2
ASSPSAPAGTGELF
>NA|13|TRBJ2-4|TRBV10-3
AISGADLAKNIQY
>NA|12|TRBJ2-7|TRBV6-5
ASSPYQGHRERY
>NA|14|TRBJ1-1|TRBV2
ASSDQQGLVDTEAF
>NA|13|TRBJ2-5|TRBV11-3
ASSLSSGARETQY
>TRBD2|15|TRBJ2-1|TRBV5-3
ARSLVVGRVKDNEQF
>NA|14|TRBJ2-7|TRBV7-9
ASSLSPGLVLDEQY
>NA|14|TRBJ2-1|TRBV24-1
ATSDRRTHNYNEQF
>NA|14|TRBJ1-3|TRBV19
ASSSKWGEIGNTIY
>TRBD1|13|TRBJ2-2|TRBV11-3
ASKTGTAGPGELF
>TRBD1|13|TRBJ2-3|TRBV12-3/TRBV12-4
ASSSGTAITDTQY
>NA|9|TRBJ1-2|TRBV19
ASASYYGYT
>TRBD2|14|TRBJ2-7|TRBV9
ASSVGFGGGGAEQY